The 18 T cell receptor beta chains below come from one sample, sequenced in a study of T cell repertoires in cytomegalovirus infection. The antigens for these receptors are not known. TCRdb redid the calling of the reads with MiXCR, one entry per CDR3 protein. The sample consists of about 74,000 distinct CDR3 sequences, 25% to 30% of them appearing once. The sample consisted of CD8+ T cells from cultured PBMCs, taken from culture after CMV antigen stimulation. All receptors come from a human donor in good health (CMV status not recorded). Some clones in this sample may be carry-over from other donors' samples.

The rearrangement joins TRBV28 to TRBJ2-3, with 9 bases that match TRBD1. Germline V gene lookup returns CDR1 MDHEN and CDR2 SYDVKM. The CDR3 has 16 residues. Trimming removed 3 bases from V and 7 bases from J; junction bases left unmatched: 11. The CDR3 region is CASSFAPGQGSNTQYF. Written as DNA, the CDR3 is TGTGCCAGCAGTTTCGCCCCGGGACAGGGTTCGAATACGCAGTATTTT.

This clonotype was found a few times. The J gene is TRBJ2-7, the V gene TRBV6-2 or TRBV6-3; D not certain. CDR1 and CDR2 (germline): MNHEY, SVGEGT. Trimming removed 4 bases from V and 2 bases from J, with 18 bases in between. The CDR3 covers 16 residues. The CDR3 region is CASSSVHGPRPYEQYF. The CDR3 DNA reads TGTGCCAGCAGTTCGGTCCACGGGCCGCGCCCCTACGAGCAGTACTTC.

The chain joins TRBV9 to TRBJ2-7; TRBD2 aligns across 13 bases. Germline trimming cut 4 bases from V and 2 bases from J; bases unmatched to any gene: 3. This CDR3 is built from 15 residues. CDR1 and CDR2 (germline): SGDLS, YYNGEE. The CDR3 loop is CASSRTSGSTYEQYF. The CDR3 bases are TGTGCCAGCAGCCGGACTAGCGGGAGTACCTACGAGCAGTACTTC.

This chain links TRBV25-1 with TRBJ2-7, with 8 positions matching TRBD2. This CDR3 has 17 residues. With 6 bases clipped from V and 1 base from J, the junction kept 14 bases outside the gene matches. The germline gives CDR1 MGHDK, CDR2 SYGVNS. Here the CDR3 reads CASRANGSGARSYEQYF. The CDR3 DNA reads as TGTGCCAGCAGGGCCAATGGTAGCGGGGCGCGGTCCTACGAGCAGTACTTC.

This clonotype appeared many times. This sequence joins TRBV28 and TRBJ2-5; D perhaps matches TRBD2 (5 bases). The CDR3 has 15 amino acids. The germline V gene encodes CDR1 MDHEN and CDR2 SYDVKM. V lost 3 bases and J lost 3, with 14 bases in between. CDR3 nucleotides: TGTGCCAGCAGTTTTTTCCGGGGTAGGAAAGAGACCCAGTACTTC. Translating it yields CASSFFRGRKETQYF.

The chain carries TRBV7-6 and TRBJ1-1; D ambiguous. Per the germline V gene, CDR1 is SGHVS and CDR2 is FNYEAQ. The CDR3 is made up of 14 amino acids. Trimming removed 0 bases at V and 3 bases at J, with 8 bases between. The CDR3 loop reads CASSLAKGHTEAFF. The CDR3 DNA follows: TGTGCCAGCAGCTTAGCCAAGGGCCACACTGAAGCTTTCTTT. The full variable domain, its missing parts supplied by reference TRBV7-6 and TRBJ1-1, is GAGVSQSPRYKVTKRGQDVALRCDPISGHVSLYWYRQALGQGPEFLTYFNYEAQQDKSGLPNDRFSAERPEGSISTLTIQRTEQRDSAMYRCASSLAKGHTEAFFGQGTRLTVV.

The rearrangement joins TRBV10-2 to TRBJ2-1; TRBD2 matches at 7 bases. Germline V gene data show CDR1 as WSHSY and CDR2 as SAAADI. J was trimmed by 9 bases and V by 2 bases; bases with no gene match: 1. This CDR3 has 12 residues. This chain's CDR3 is CASSEGGGEQFF. In nucleotides, the CDR3 is TGCGCCAGCAGTGAGGGGGGGGGTGAGCAGTTCTTC.

The chain uses TRBV7-4 and TRBJ2-7, with D possibly TRBD1 on 5 matching bases. Trimming stripped 3 bases from V and 0 bases from J, with 21 bases between. CDR3 length: 18 amino acids. Per germline, CDR1 SGHVT and CDR2 SQSDAQ. Here the CDR3 DNA reads TGTGCCAGCAGCTTTCCTGACAGTCGAAAAAAGAGCTCCTACGAGCAGTACTTC. Its protein is CASSFPDSRKKSSYEQYF.

This clonotype appeared a few times. This chain links TRBV7-9 with TRBJ2-2, with unresolved D. V lost 0 bases and J 3 bases, leaving 8 bases between the germline ends. Germline V gives CDR1 SEHNR, CDR2 FQNEAQ (reference sequence). The CDR3 is 15 amino acids. The DNA of the CDR3 is TGTGCCAGCAGCTTAGCTTCCAGTTACACCGGGGAGCTGTTTTTT. Its translation: CASSLASSYTGELFF.

This sequence joins TRBV27 and TRBJ2-7, with a tentative D call TRBD1 (5 bases). This CDR3 contains 16 residues. Germline-derived CDR1 and CDR2 are MNHEY and SMNVEV (reference sequence). With 5 bases removed from V and 0 bases from J, the gap between germline ends came to 17 bases. In DNA, the CDR3 is TGTGCCAGCAGTCCTTTGACAGAAGGGTACTCCTACGAGCAGTACTTC. Translated: CASSPLTEGYSYEQYF.

This clonotype was counted at least ten times. J is TRBJ2-3 and V is TRBV6-4; 9 bases are a match to TRBD2. Trimming cost V 2 bases and J 0 bases; bases outside gene matches: 3. CDR1 MRHNA and CDR2 SNTAGT come from the germline V gene. The CDR3 contains 16 residues. The CDR3 loop reads CASSDLAGLSTDTQYF. The CDR3 nucleotides read TGTGCCAGCAGTGACCTAGCGGGGCTTAGCACAGATACGCAGTATTTT.

The chain couples TRBV30 to TRBJ1-1, with no clear D. The V and J ends lost 1 base and 5 bases respectively, with 8 bases between them. This CDR3 has 12 residues. In germline, CDR1 is GTSNPN, CDR2 SVGIG (reference sequence). As DNA, the CDR3 is TGTGCCTGGAGTGGGGATGTGACTGAAGCTTTCTTT. It codes for CAWSGDVTEAFF.

The V call is TRBV5-1, the J call TRBJ1-1, with 8 bases matching TRBD1. Germline CDR1 reads SGHRS; CDR2 reads YFSETQ. Trimming cost V 0 bases and J 7 bases; bases outside gene matches: 5. This CDR3 region has 14 residues. CDR3: CASSLGQGANEAFF. The CDR3 DNA sequence: TGCGCCAGCAGCTTGGGGCAGGGGGCGAATGAAGCTTTCTTT.

The sample holds many counts of this clonotype. The genes are TRBV28 and TRBJ2-7, with 7 bases that match TRBD1. The J segment lost 4 bases and the V segment lost 4 bases, leaving 7 bases of the junction unmatched. This CDR3 has 14 amino acids. The germline V gene encodes CDR1 MDHEN and CDR2 SYDVKM. The CDR3 protein is CASSSGQAVYEQYF. The CDR3 DNA reads as TGTGCCAGCAGTTCAGGACAGGCGGTTTACGAGCAGTACTTC.

This clonotype has a handful of counts. This chain links TRBV7-9 with TRBJ2-7; D not certain. CDR1 and CDR2 from the germline V gene are SEHNR and FQNEAQ (reference sequence). The CDR3 is 14 residues long. Trimming removed 5 bases at V and 3 bases at J, with 14 bases between. This CDR3 reads CASSLKGNLYEQYF. CDR3 coding DNA: TGTGCCAGCAGCCTGAAGGGAAACCTCTACGAGCAGTACTTC.

This clonotype was found once. V and J are TRBV6-2 or TRBV6-3 and TRBJ2-7; 9 nucleotides agree with TRBD1. The trim removed 8 bases at V and 6 bases at J, leaving 8 bases unmatched. Germline V lookup: CDR1 MNHEY, CDR2 SVGEGT. This CDR3 comprises 13 residues. DNA of the CDR3: TGTGCCAGCGGTCCGGGACAGGGCGGCGAGCAGTACTTC. Amino acid sequence: CASGPGQGGEQYF.

The rearrangement uses TRBV12-3 or TRBV12-4 and TRBJ1-1, with D possibly being TRBD1 (6 bases). With 3 bases removed from V and 4 bases from J, the gap between germline ends came to 9 bases. CDR3 length: 13 residues. CDR3 coding DNA: TGTGCCAGCAGTTTGGCAGGGGTCACTGAAGCTTTCTTT. Encoded protein: CASSLAGVTEAFF.

This clonotype occurred many times. This sequence joins TRBV7-2 and TRBJ2-5, with TRBD2 matching over 10 bases. V gave up 5 bases and J gave up 0 bases; unmatched junction bases: 12. Germline-derived CDR1 and CDR2 are SGHTA and FQGNSA. CDR3 size: 18 residues. CDR3 loop: CASSPRHLAGDNQETQYF. The DNA for the CDR3 is TGTGCCAGCAGCCCCCGGCACCTAGCGGGGGACAACCAAGAGACCCAGTACTTC.